This TCR beta chain is from a study of T cell repertoires in cytomegalovirus infection. Notes on the study in general: Carriage of CMV together with the relevant HLA was identifiable through cumulative public TCR beta family frequency.

The CDR3 is made up of 14 amino acids. Germline loops: CDR1 DFQATT, CDR2 SNEGSKA (reference sequence). V was pared by 4 bases and J by 7 bases, with 8 bases of the junction left unmatched. Concerning this clonotype itself: The antigen is undetermined.

TCRdb reprocessed the reads with MiXCR, giving one entry per CDR3 protein. Seen here are under 450,000 distinct CDR3 sequences, 34% observed once, and the top ten hold roughly 14%. The genes are TRBV20-1 and TRBJ1-5, with TRBD1 matching over 9 bases. This specimen consisted of cultured PBMCs, obtained from culture after CMV antigen stimulation. This TCR came from a human donor in good health (CMV status not recorded). Some clones in this sample may be carry-over from other donors' samples. The CDR3 spells CSATPPDRGQPQHF. In DNA form, the CDR3 reads TGCAGTGCTACCCCCCCGGACAGGGGCCAGCCCCAGCATTTT.